This is a list of T cell receptor beta chains from one sample in a study of control samples from healthy donors and cancer patients. Generated by immunoSEQ multiplex PCR, the TCRdb table keeps only in-frame clones and is missing some. The table includes some 160,000 clones, approximately 88% detected once. Material for sequencing was blood. Receptor source: a young man in good health. CDR3s include the opening cysteine and the closing phenylalanine or tryptophan. D genes are given only for firm matches. Expanded clones are given a class, and other clones once, few, many or no size at all.

CASSRSQPTNEKLFF	TGTGCCAGCAGTAGAAGTCAGCCAACTAATGAAAAACTGTTTTTT	once	15	TRBV7-2	TRBJ1-4	NA
CASSQAFPDSYEQYF	TGCGCCAGCAGCCAAGCGTTCCCTGACTCCTACGAGCAGTACTTC	few	15	TRBV4-3	TRBJ2-7	NA
CASSMGGNEQFF	TGTGCCAGTAGTATGGGGGGAAATGAGCAGTTCTTC	NA	12	TRBV19	TRBJ2-1	NA
CASSPYNSPGTGNTEAFF	TGTGCCAGTAGTCCGTACAACTCTCCCGGGACAGGGAACACTGAAGCTTTCTTT	NA	18	TRBV19	TRBJ1-1	TRBD1
CATSDPDRAGANVLTF	TGTGCCACCAGTGACCCGGACAGGGCTGGGGCCAACGTCCTGACTTTC	once	16	TRBV24-1	TRBJ2-6	TRBD1
CAASQGSVGSPLHF	TGTGCCGCCTCCCAGGGGTCGGTTGGATCACCCCTCCACTTT	NA	14	TRBV10-3	TRBJ1-6	NA
CASSGGQGIGQPQHF	TGCGCCAGCAGTGGGGGACAGGGGATAGGTCAGCCCCAGCATTTT	NA	15	TRBV10-1	TRBJ1-5	TRBD1
CASSPSVLTDTQYF	TGTGCCAGCAGTCCTAGTGTTCTTACAGATACGCAGTATTTT	NA	14	TRBV7-2	TRBJ2-3	NA
CASSLGQNTGELFF	TGTGCCAGCAGCTTGGGACAGAACACCGGGGAGCTGTTTTTT	NA	14	TRBV5-6	TRBJ2-2	NA
CARQNTEAFF	TGTGCCAGACAGAACACTGAAGCTTTCTTT	NA	10	TRBV6-5	TRBJ1-1	NA
CASSRPPGQDLRGYGYTF	TGTGCCAGCAGTCGACCGCCGGGACAGGACCTACGGGGCTATGGCTACACCTTC	NA	18	TRBV6-6	TRBJ1-2	TRBD1
CASGKNGREQYF	TGTGCTAGTGGAAAAAACGGTCGAGAGCAGTACTTC	NA	12	TRBV12-5	TRBJ2-7	NA
CASSTDREAYGYTF	TGTGCCAGCAGCACAGACAGGGAAGCTTATGGCTACACCTTC	few	14	TRBV6-2/TRBV6-3	TRBJ1-2	TRBD1
CASSDPPSGGNQETQYF	TGTGCCAGCAGTGACCCTCCCAGCGGGGGGAACCAAGAGACCCAGTACTTC	NA	17	TRBV6-1	TRBJ2-5	TRBD2
CASSLDGSGGGEQFF	TGTGCCAGCAGCTTAGATGGGTCAGGGGGGGGTGAGCAGTTCTTC	NA	15	TRBV11-2	TRBJ2-1	NA
CASTGQFFYGYTF	TGTGCCAGCACCGGACAGTTCTTCTATGGCTACACCTTC	NA	13	TRBV19	TRBJ1-2	NA
CATSRAEGARIFTEAFF	TGTGCCACCAGCAGAGCTGAGGGGGCGCGCATTTTCACTGAAGCTTTCTTT	NA	17	TRBV15	TRBJ1-1	TRBD1
CASSEDRDTQYF	TGTGCCAGTAGTGAGGACCGAGATACGCAGTATTTT	NA	12	TRBV19	TRBJ2-3	NA
CASSQPGTVGMNTEAFF	TGTGCCAGCAGTCAACCAGGAACAGTAGGCATGAACACTGAAGCTTTCTTT	NA	17	TRBV2	TRBJ1-1	NA
CAHNQGQAYGYTF	TGTGCCCATAACCAGGGGCAGGCCTATGGCTACACCTTC	NA	13	TRBV28	TRBJ1-2	NA
CASTKEMGAQHF	TGTGCCAGCACTAAGGAAATGGGGGCCCAGCATTTT	NA	12	TRBV6-5	TRBJ1-5	NA
CASSRGTDNEQFF	TGTGCCAGCAGCCGCGGGACAGACAATGAGCAGTTCTTC	NA	13	TRBV7-2	TRBJ2-1	NA
CASSFGPGETQYF	NA	few	13	TRBV7-3	TRBJ2-5	NA
CSVGLYGGGNYNEQFF	TGCAGCGTTGGACTCTATGGCGGGGGAAACTACAATGAGCAGTTCTTC	few	16	TRBV29-1	TRBJ2-1	TRBD2
CASSPEVGTQYF	TGTGCCAGCAGCCCAGAGGTGGGGACCCAGTACTTC	NA	12	TRBV7-2	TRBJ2-5	NA
CASSPRTANTGELFF	TGTGCCAGCTCACCTAGGACAGCGAACACCGGGGAGCTGTTTTTT	NA	15	TRBV18	TRBJ2-2	NA
CARSSSGGAIGELFF	TGTGCCCGCAGCAGTAGCGGGGGGGCCATCGGGGAGCTGTTTTTT	NA	15	TRBV13	TRBJ2-2	TRBD2
CASSAQTWGHGYTF	TGTGCCAGCAGCGCGCAGACCTGGGGGCATGGCTACACCTTC	NA	14	TRBV5-6	TRBJ1-2	NA
CATSDFGTGDYDEQFF	TGTGCCACCAGTGATTTCGGGACAGGGGATTACGATGAGCAGTTCTTC	NA	16	TRBV24-1	TRBJ2-1	TRBD1
CASSIRLGLVGANVLTF	TGTGCCAGTAGTATTCGCTTGGGGCTCGTTGGGGCCAACGTCCTGACTTTC	NA	17	TRBV19	TRBJ2-6	NA
CASSQEDSSGANVLTF	TGTGCCAGCAGCCAAGAAGACAGCTCTGGGGCCAACGTCCTGACTTTC	once	16	TRBV4-2	TRBJ2-6	NA
CASSEEGPAEKLFF	TGTGCCAGCAGTGAAGAAGGACCGGCGGAAAAACTGTTTTTT	many	14	TRBV25-1	TRBJ1-4	NA
CASSKAGGVTGELFF	TGCGCCAGCAGCAAAGCGGGGGGCGTCACCGGGGAGCTGTTTTTT	NA	15	TRBV4-3	TRBJ2-2	TRBD2
CASINRRNTGELFF	TGTGCCAGCATCAACAGGAGGAACACCGGGGAGCTGTTTTTT	NA	14	TRBV6-5	TRBJ2-2	NA
CASSTTTDSVTEAFF	TGTGCCAGCAGCACGACGACCGACTCAGTCACTGAAGCTTTCTTT	NA	15	TRBV5-4	TRBJ1-1	NA
CASSPFSGGETQYF	TGCGCCAGCAGCCCCTTTTCGGGGGGAGAGACCCAGTACTTC	NA	14	TRBV4-3	TRBJ2-5	TRBD2
CASSQSKGYTF	TGTGCCAGCAGCCAGTCGAAGGGCTACACCTTC	NA	11	TRBV3-1/TRBV3-2	TRBJ1-2	NA
CASSDPRSGKAYEQYF	TGTGCCAGCAGTGACCCCCGTAGCGGGAAAGCCTACGAGCAGTACTTC	NA	16	TRBV6-1	TRBJ2-7	TRBD2
CASSQDSGQPQHF	TGCGCCAGCAGCCAAGATAGCGGTCAGCCCCAGCATTTT	NA	13	TRBV4-3	TRBJ1-5	NA
CASSVTVNAYEQYF	TGTGCCAGCAGTGTGACAGTTAACGCCTACGAGCAGTACTTC	NA	14	TRBV27	TRBJ2-7	NA
CASSHPKTGGTEKLFF	TGTGCCAGCAGCCACCCCAAGACAGGGGGTACGGAAAAACTGTTTTTT	NA	16	TRBV7-6	TRBJ1-4	TRBD1